This TCR beta chain was recovered during a study of vaccination and CD4 T cells after COVID-19. Looked up from germline, CDR1 is LNHDA and CDR2 is SQIVND (reference sequence). Between the trimmed V and J ends, which lost 7 bases and 5 bases, there was a span of 23 bases. The CDR3 spans 16 residues. The Oncomine TCR Beta short-read assay generated sequence data from the DNA of cultured CD4+ T cells. MiXCR was run by TCRdb on the PCR reads, yielding one entry per CDR3 protein. The table shows about 11,000 distinct CDR3 sequences, with roughly 50% occurring only once. Regarding treatment: approximately 9-day PBMC culture with coronavirus spike peptide pools or control peptides (ViraFEST assay). About this clonotype: Its target is unknown.

The sample consisted of CD4+ T cells from blood, cultured in vitro. The genes are TRBV19 and TRBJ1-2; D may be TRBD1 (6 bases). The clonotype originates from a human donor who had recovered from COVID-19. The CDR3 loop reads CASKTDSRPGGYGYTF. The CDR3 DNA follows: TGTGCCAGTAAAACGGACAGTCGACCTGGAGGTTATGGCTACACCTTC.